Sequencing of this TCR beta chain was carried out in a study of cytomegalovirus exposure and HLA in healthy donors. The CDR3 sequence is 16 residues long. The ends lost 4 bases at V and 4 bases at J; junction bases unmatched: 8. The germline V gene encodes CDR1 LGHNA and CDR2 YSLEER. PCR involved 60 Vbeta and 13 Jbeta primers. Data came from immunoSEQ multiplex PCR; TCRdb stores just in-frame clones and leaves some out. The sample consists of some 200,000 clones, 79% of them appearing once. The sequence came from a girl between 5 and 17 years old in good health and CMV-seropositive. The J gene is TRBJ2-2, the V gene TRBV4-3, with 8 bases matching TRBD2. The sequencing sample was made of PBMCs. CDR3 sequence: CASSLDRGGLTGELFF. For the CDR3, the DNA is TGCGCCAGCAGCCTCGACCGGGGGGGCCTCACCGGGGAGCTGTTTTTT.